The next 23 T cell receptor beta chains were all read from a single sample in a study of T cells in Graves' hyperthyroidism and ophthalmopathy. Researchers amplified the TCR beta CDR3 regions from RNA transcripts. TCR CDR3 underwent first-round RT-PCR with the HTBI primer set. MiXCR, applied by TCRdb to the multiplex PCR reads, yields one record per CDR3 protein. The table lists approximately 500,000 distinct CDR3 sequences, 35% to 55% of them singletons. The sample comprised peripheral blood or thyroid tissue (not recorded which). Source of these receptors: a woman younger than 35 with Graves' hyperthyroidism.

This chain links TRBV10-3 with TRBJ2-7; 7 nucleotides line up with TRBD2. Germline-derived CDR1 and CDR2 are ENHRY and SYGVKD. Losses at the gene ends were 6 bases for V and 5 bases for J; bases not matched to a gene: 7. This CDR3 has 13 residues. The CDR3 DNA follows: TGTGCCATCAGGGGGGGGGAGAGGGACGAGCAGTACTTC. It codes for CAIRGGERDEQYF.

This clonotype occurred many times. This rearrangement joins TRBV7-3 to TRBJ1-2; possible D gene TRBD1, 5 bases. Germline V gene sequence: CDR1 SGHTA, CDR2 FQGTGA. The germline V and J ends were trimmed by 5 bases and 3 bases, with 13 bases remaining between them. This CDR3 is 14 amino acids long. This CDR3 reads CASSPGGGDYGYTF. The DNA for the CDR3 is TGTGCCAGCAGCCCTGGGGGAGGGGACTATGGCTACACCTTC.

V is TRBV12-3 or TRBV12-4 and J is TRBJ2-7; D tentatively fits TRBD1 or TRBD2 (5 bases each). Judging by the DNA end, TRBJ2-1 fits better; the J call may be wrong. The CDR3 consists of 13 residues. The CDR3 sequence is CASNRGDYREQFF. DNA for the CDR3: TGTGCCAGCAACCGGGGTGACTACAGGGAGCAGTTCTTC.

This clonotype was seen repeatedly, ten times or more. The chain combines TRBV29-1 with TRBJ1-4, with unresolved D. V was trimmed by 4 bases and J by 0 bases, leaving 6 bases between them. This CDR3 is 13 amino acids long. Looked up from germline, CDR1 is SQVTM and CDR2 is ANQGSEA. The CDR3 spells CSVVWPTNEKLFF. The CDR3 DNA follows: TGCAGCGTTGTATGGCCAACTAATGAAAAACTGTTTTTT.

The genes are TRBV2 and TRBJ2-4; 9 nucleotides match TRBD2. Germline V gene sequence: CDR1 SNHLY, CDR2 FYNNEI. V trimming: 5 bases; J trimming: 0 bases; junction bases outside the gene matches: 8. The CDR3 loop spans 17 amino acids. The CDR3 DNA reads TGTGCCAGCAGTTGGCTAGCGGGACGGGAAGCCAAAAACATTCAGTACTTC. Translation: CASSWLAGREAKNIQYF.

This clonotype has at least ten counts. The V and J genes are TRBV29-1 and TRBJ2-5; 11 nucleotides match TRBD2. Germline V gene sequence: CDR1 SQVTM, CDR2 ANQGSEA. The CDR3 extends over 14 amino acids. Trimming at V came to 3 bases and at J to 4 bases, leaving 4 bases not matched to a gene. The CDR3 region has the DNA TGCAGCGTTGATGGTAGCGGGAGGGTAGAGACCCAGTACTTC. Translation: CSVDGSGRVETQYF.

This clonotype has more than one count but fewer than ten. V and J are TRBV5-1 and TRBJ2-1; 7 bases are a match to TRBD2. The germline V gene encodes CDR1 SGHRS and CDR2 YFSETQ. The CDR3 extends over 13 amino acids. V was clipped by 2 bases and J by 9 bases; unmatched bases: 5. The CDR3 loop reads CASSFRGSGEQFF. Written as DNA, the CDR3 is TGCGCCAGCAGCTTTCGCGGGAGCGGTGAGCAGTTCTTC.

Comment on this clonotype: This may be a read error: a much more frequent sequence differs by one nucleotide. The chain couples TRBV5-1 to TRBJ1-1; D is possibly TRBD1 (5 bases). This CDR3 is 15 amino acids long. Germline assignment: CDR1 SGHRS and CDR2 YFSETQ. Deletions cut 4 bases from V and 4 bases from J, with 17 bases between. The CDR3 loop is CASSTTEGAVTEAFF. Here the CDR3 DNA reads TGCGCCAGCAGCACAACGGAAGGGGCAGTCACTGAAGCTTTCTTT. Full variable domain (remainder filled in from reference TRBV5-1 and TRBJ1-1): KAGVTQTPRYLIKTRGQQVTLSCSPISGHRSVSWYQQTPGQGLQFLFEYFSETQRNKGNFPGRFSGRQFSNSRSEMNVSTLELGDSALYLCASSTTEGAVTEAFFGQGTRLTVV.

This clonotype turned up a few times. At one end, the junction sequence differs from germline, possibly due to a read error. The J gene is TRBJ1-1, the V gene TRBV12-3 or TRBV12-4; D not certain. CDR3 length: 11 amino acids. The CDR3 spells CASSLVTGRHF. The DNA of the CDR3 is TGTGCCAGCAGTTTGGTAACGGGCAGGCACTTT.

The chain recombines TRBV20-1 with TRBJ2-7; 14 bases match TRBD2. The CDR3 contains 16 residues. Germline CDR1 reads DFQATT; CDR2 reads SNEGSKA (reference sequence). V dropped 6 bases and J dropped 2; count of bases not matched to a gene: 9. The CDR3 region is CSAHGTSGSEAYEQYF. The CDR3 nucleotides read TGCAGTGCCCACGGGACTAGCGGGAGTGAGGCCTACGAGCAGTACTTC.

Note on this clonotype: Germline is not matched at one junction end, which may reflect a read error. The chain couples TRBV5-1 to TRBJ2-3; the D gene is possibly TRBD1 (6 bases). Germline assignment: CDR1 SGHRS and CDR2 YFSETQ. The CDR3 covers 14 residues. The CDR3 DNA is TGTGCCAGCAGCTTGGGGCAGGGGTCAGATACGCAGTATTTT. It codes for CASSLGQGSDTQYF.

The rearrangement joins TRBV29-1 to TRBJ2-7; tentatively, D is TRBD2 (7 bases). CDR1 is SQVTM and CDR2 is ANQGSEA in the germline V gene. The CDR3 is 10 amino acids. V was cut by 6 bases and J by 9 bases, with 12 bases left in between. CDR3 in DNA: TGCAGCGTCGAGGGGGGGGTGCAGTACTTC. This sequence encodes CSVEGGVQYF.

This clonotype was detected many times. The chain combines TRBV9 with TRBJ2-2, with 7 bases that match TRBD2. CDR1 is SGDLS and CDR2 is YYNGEE in the germline V gene. The CDR3 length is 15 residues. J lost 5 bases, V lost 4 bases, and 8 bases had no gene match. The CDR3 DNA reads TGTGCCAGCAGCATAAGTGCCGGGGGGACCGGGGAGCTGTTTTTT. As protein: CASSISAGGTGELFF.

This clonotype was picked up a small number of times. The rearrangement joins TRBV6-2 or TRBV6-3 to TRBJ2-2; 9 bases agree with TRBD1. V gave up 5 bases and J gave up 4 bases; unmatched junction bases: 8. The CDR3 has 16 residues. Germline CDR1 is MNHEY and CDR2 is SVGEGT. In DNA form, the CDR3 reads TGTGCCAGCAGTCCGCACGACAGGGGGGGCACCGGGGAGCTGTTTTTT. It codes for CASSPHDRGGTGELFF.

This clonotype occurred many times. The V and J genes are TRBV12-3 or TRBV12-4 and TRBJ1-2; D perhaps matches TRBD1 (6 bases). Trimming took off 3 bases at V and 6 bases at J, with 8 bases between the two ends. This CDR3 region has 12 residues. CDR3 in DNA: TGTGCCAGCAGTTTTAGGGGGAATGGCTACACCTTC. As protein: CASSFRGNGYTF.

The V gene is TRBV10-3, the J gene TRBJ1-5; the match to TRBD1 covers 10 bases. Trimming cost V 6 bases and J 5 bases; bases outside gene matches: 1. Germline CDR1 is ENHRY and CDR2 is SYGVKD. The CDR3 sequence is 13 residues long. The CDR3 sequence: CAIRDRGYQPQHF. The CDR3 nucleotides read TGTGCCATCAGGGACAGGGGGTATCAGCCCCAGCATTTT.

For this clonotype: This may come from a read error, since a much larger clone is one base off. The rearrangement links TRBV5-1 to TRBJ2-2; 10 bases map to TRBD1. The CDR3 totals 15 residues. Germline V gene lookup returns CDR1 SGHRS and CDR2 YFSETQ. CDR3 region: CASSIKGQGTGKLFF. The CDR3 region has the DNA TGCGCCAGCAGCATAAAGGGACAGGGGACCGGGAAGCTGTTTTTT. The full variable domain, completed using reference TRBV5-1 and TRBJ2-2, is KAGVTQTPRYLIKTRGQQVTLSCSPISGHRSVSWYQQTPGQGLQFLFEYFSETQRNKGNFPGRFSGRQFSNSRSEMNVSTLELGDSALYLCASSIKGQGTGKLFFGEGSRLTVL.

This clonotype was seen ten or more times. The rearrangement joins TRBV7-2 to TRBJ1-4; 9 bases align to TRBD1. The CDR3 is 14 amino acids. After removal of 5 bases from V and 7 bases from J, the junction contained 5 bases not matched to a gene. Germline V gene sequence: CDR1 SGHTA, CDR2 FQGNSA. Here the CDR3 DNA reads TGTGCCAGCAGCACCGGGACAGGGAGTGAAAAACTGTTTTTT. It yields the protein CASSTGTGSEKLFF.

The sample holds many counts of this clonotype. This chain joins TRBV7-9 and TRBJ1-5; 7 positions agree with TRBD1. Trimming removed 5 bases from V and 3 bases from J; junction bases left unmatched: 7. This CDR3 is built from 15 residues. Germline V gene sequence: CDR1 SEHNR, CDR2 FQNEAQ (reference sequence). CDR3 in amino acids: CASSPGGVSNQPQHF. DNA of the CDR3: TGTGCCAGCAGCCCAGGGGGGGTTTCCAATCAGCCCCAGCATTTT.

This clonotype has a count of ten or more. The rearrangement links TRBV5-4 to TRBJ2-5; no reliable D call. The germline V and J ends were trimmed by 0 bases and 3 bases, with 6 bases remaining between them. Germline lookup yields CDR1 SGHNT and CDR2 YYREEE (reference sequence). The CDR3 is 13 amino acids. DNA of the CDR3: TGTGCCAGCAGCTTGGATATGGAAGAGACCCAGTACTTC. Amino acids: CASSLDMEETQYF.

This clonotype appeared a few times. Written as DNA, the CDR3 is TGTGCCACCGGGACAGTGGGCGACGAGCAGTACTTC. Amino acids: CATGTVGDEQYF. The rearrangement links TRBV15 to TRBJ2-7, with 7 nucleotides matching TRBD1. The V segment lost 8 bases and the J segment 5 bases; nucleotides outside the gene matches: 6. CDR3 length: 12 amino acids. Germline V CDR1 and CDR2: LNHNV, YYDKDF (reference sequence).

The chain employs TRBV29-1 and TRBJ1-2; 10 nucleotides agree with TRBD1. The CDR3 length is 13 residues. The trim removed 6 bases at V and 5 bases at J, leaving 6 bases unmatched. Germline V CDR1 and CDR2: SQVTM, ANQGSEA. CDR3 region: CSVRQGAKYGYTF. The CDR3 region has the DNA TGCAGCGTCCGACAGGGGGCAAAATATGGCTACACCTTC.

With respect to this clonotype: A single base separates this from a much larger clone, so it may be a read error. The chain uses TRBV20-1 and TRBJ2-7; TRBD2 matches 10 bases. V lost 4 bases, J lost 2 bases, and 2 bases stayed unmatched. This CDR3 is built from 13 residues. The germline V gene encodes CDR1 DFQATT and CDR2 SNEGSKA (reference sequence). CDR3 region: CSATGTSAYEQYF. CDR3 DNA: TGCAGTGCTACCGGGACTAGCGCCTACGAGCAGTACTTC.